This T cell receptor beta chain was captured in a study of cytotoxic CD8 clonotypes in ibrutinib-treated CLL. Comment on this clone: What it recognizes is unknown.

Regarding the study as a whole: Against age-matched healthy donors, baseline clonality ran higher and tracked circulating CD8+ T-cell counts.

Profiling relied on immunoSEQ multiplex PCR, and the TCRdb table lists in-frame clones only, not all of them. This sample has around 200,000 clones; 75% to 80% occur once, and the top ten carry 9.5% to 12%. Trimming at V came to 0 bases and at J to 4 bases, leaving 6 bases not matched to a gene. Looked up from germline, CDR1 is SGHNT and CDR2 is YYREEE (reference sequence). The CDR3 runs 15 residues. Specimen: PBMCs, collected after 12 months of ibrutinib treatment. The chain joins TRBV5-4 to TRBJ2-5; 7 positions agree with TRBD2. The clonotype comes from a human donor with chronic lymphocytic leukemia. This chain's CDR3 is CASSLAVGGAETQYF. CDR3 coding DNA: TGTGCCAGCAGCTTGGCGGTGGGAGGGGCAGAGACCCAGTACTTC. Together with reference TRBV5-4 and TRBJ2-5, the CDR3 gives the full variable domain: ETGVTQSPTHLIKTRGQQVTLRCSSQSGHNTVSWYQQALGQGPQFIFQYYREEENGRGNFPPRFSGLQFPNYSSELNVNALELDDSALYLCASSLAVGGAETQYFGPGTRLLVL.